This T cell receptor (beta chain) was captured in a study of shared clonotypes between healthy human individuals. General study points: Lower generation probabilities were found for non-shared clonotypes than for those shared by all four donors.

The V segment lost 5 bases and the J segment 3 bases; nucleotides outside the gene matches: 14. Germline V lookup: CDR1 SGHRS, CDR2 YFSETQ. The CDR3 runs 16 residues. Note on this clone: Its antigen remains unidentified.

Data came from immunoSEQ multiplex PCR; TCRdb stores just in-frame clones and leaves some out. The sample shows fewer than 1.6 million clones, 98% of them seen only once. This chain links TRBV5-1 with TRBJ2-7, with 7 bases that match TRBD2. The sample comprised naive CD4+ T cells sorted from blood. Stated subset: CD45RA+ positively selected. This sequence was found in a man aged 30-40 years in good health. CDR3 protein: CASSHEAGNAYYEQYF. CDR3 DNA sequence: TGCGCCAGCAGTCATGAAGCGGGAAACGCCTACTACGAGCAGTACTTC.